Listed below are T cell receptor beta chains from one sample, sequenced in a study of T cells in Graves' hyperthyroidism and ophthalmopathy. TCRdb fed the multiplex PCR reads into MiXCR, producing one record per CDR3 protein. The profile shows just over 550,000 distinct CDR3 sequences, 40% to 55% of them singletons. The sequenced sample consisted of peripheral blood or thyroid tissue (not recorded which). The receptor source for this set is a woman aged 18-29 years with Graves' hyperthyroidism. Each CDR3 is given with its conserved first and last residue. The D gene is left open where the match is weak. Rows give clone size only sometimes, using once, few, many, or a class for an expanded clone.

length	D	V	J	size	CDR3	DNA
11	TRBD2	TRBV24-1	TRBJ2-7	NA	CAVAGGDEQYF	TGTGCCGTAGCGGGAGGCGACGAGCAGTACTTC
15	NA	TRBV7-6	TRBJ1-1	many	CASSLVHGLNTEAFF	TGTGCCAGCAGCTTAGTTCACGGATTGAACACTGAAGCTTTCTTT
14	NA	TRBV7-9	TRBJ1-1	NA	CASSLAVEDSEAFF	TGTGCCAGCAGCTTGGCCGTGGAGGACTCTGAAGCTTTCTTT
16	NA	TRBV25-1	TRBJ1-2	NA	CASSVVPGTLHYGYTF	TGTGCCAGCAGTGTTGTACCCGGGACACTACACTATGGCTACACCTTC
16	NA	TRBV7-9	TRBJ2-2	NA	CASSLVRGANTGELFF	TGTGCCAGCAGCTTAGTGCGGGGCGCGAACACCGGGGAGCTGTTTTTT
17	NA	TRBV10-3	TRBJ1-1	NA	CAISESRAGQMSPEAFF	TGTGCCATCAGTGAGTCTCGGGCAGGGCAAATGAGCCCTGAAGCTTTCTTT
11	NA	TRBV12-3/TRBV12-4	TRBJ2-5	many	CASSKTETQYF	TGTGCCAGCAGTAAAACCGAGACCCAGTACTTC
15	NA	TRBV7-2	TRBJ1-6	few	CASSLNTGPGSPLHF	TGTGCCAGCAGCTTAAACACAGGCCCTGGATCACCCCTCCACTTT
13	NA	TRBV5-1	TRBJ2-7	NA	CASSKERAYGQYF	TGCGCCAGCAGTAAGGAGCGGGCCTACGGGCAGTACTTC
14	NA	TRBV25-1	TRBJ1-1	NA	CASSGLDRNTEAFF	TGTGCCAGCAGTGGACTGGACAGGAACACTGAAGCTTTCTTT
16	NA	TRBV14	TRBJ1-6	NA	CASSQETATSGSPLHF	TGTGCCAGCAGCCAAGAGACAGCCACGAGTGGTTCACCCCTCCACTTT
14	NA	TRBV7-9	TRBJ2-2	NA	CASSPSFGPGELFF	TGTGCCAGCAGCCCATCGTTCGGTCCCGGGGAGCTGTTTTTT
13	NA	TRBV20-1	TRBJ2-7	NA	CSAQTQNSYEQYF	TGCAGTGCTCAGACCCAGAACTCCTACGAGCAGTACTTC
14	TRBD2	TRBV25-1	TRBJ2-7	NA	CARVLTSVSYEQYF	TGTGCTAGAGTCCTGACTAGCGTCTCCTACGAGCAGTACTTC
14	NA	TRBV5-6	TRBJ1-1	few	CASSLAGGHTEAFF	TGTGCCAGCAGCTTGGCCGGCGGCCACACTGAAGCTTTCTTT
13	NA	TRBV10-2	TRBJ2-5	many	CASSELGRETQYF	TGCGCCAGCAGTGAATTAGGTCGAGAGACCCAGTACTTC
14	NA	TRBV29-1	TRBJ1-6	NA	CSVAAGGLASPLHF	TGCAGCGTGGCAGCGGGGGGCCTTGCTTCACCCCTCCACTTT
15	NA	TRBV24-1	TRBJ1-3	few	CATSDPGPSGNTIYF	TGTGCCACCAGTGACCCCGGACCCTCTGGAAACACCATATATTTT